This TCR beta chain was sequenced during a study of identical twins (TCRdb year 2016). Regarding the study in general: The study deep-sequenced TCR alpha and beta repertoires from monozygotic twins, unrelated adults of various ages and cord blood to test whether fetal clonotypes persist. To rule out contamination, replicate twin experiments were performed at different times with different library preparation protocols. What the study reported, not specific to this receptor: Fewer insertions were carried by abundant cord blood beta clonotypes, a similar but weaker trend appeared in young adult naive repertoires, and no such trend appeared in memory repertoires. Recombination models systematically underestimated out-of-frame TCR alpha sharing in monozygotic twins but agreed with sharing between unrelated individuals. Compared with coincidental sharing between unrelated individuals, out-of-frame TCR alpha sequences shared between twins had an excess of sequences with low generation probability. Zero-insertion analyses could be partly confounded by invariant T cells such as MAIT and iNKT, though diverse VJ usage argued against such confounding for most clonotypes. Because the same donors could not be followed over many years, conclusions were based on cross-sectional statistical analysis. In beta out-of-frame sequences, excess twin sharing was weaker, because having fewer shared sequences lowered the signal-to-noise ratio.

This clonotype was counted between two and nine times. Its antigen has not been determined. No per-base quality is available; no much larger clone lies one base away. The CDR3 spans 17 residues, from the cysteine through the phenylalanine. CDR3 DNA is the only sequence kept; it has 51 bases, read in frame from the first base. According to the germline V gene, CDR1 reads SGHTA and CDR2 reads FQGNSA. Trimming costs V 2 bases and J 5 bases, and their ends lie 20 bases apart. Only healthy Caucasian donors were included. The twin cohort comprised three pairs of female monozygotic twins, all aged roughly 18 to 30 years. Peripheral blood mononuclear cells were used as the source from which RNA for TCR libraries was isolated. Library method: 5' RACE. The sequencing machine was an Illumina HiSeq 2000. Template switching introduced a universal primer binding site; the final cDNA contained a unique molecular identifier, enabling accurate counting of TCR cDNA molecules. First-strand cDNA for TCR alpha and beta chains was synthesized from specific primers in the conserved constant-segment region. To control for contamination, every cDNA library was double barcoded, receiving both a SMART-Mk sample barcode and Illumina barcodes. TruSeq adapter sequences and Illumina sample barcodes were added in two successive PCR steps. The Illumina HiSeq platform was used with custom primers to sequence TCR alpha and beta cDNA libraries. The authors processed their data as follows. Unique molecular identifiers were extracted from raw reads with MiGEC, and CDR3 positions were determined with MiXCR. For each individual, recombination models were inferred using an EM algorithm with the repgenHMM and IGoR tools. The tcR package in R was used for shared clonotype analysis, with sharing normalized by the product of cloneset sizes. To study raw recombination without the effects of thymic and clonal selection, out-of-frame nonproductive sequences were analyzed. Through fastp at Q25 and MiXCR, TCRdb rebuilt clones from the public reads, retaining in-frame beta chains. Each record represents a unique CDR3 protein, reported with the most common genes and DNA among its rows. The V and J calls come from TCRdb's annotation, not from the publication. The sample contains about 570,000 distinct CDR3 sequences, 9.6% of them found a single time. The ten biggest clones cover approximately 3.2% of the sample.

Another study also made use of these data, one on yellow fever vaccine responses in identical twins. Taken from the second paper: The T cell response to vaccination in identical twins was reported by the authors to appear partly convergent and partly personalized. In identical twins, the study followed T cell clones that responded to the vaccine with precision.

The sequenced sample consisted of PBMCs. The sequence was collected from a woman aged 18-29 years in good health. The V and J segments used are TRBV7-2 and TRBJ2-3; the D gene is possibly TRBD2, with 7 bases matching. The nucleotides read TGTGCCAGCAGCTTAACCTCGGGGGGCGGGCGAAGAGATACGCAGTATTTT. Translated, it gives CASSLTSGGGRRDTQYF.